The sequence of this T cell receptor beta chain was determined in a study of blood T cell repertoires in COVID-19. Study as a whole: T cells, B-cell-depleted T cells, or PBMCs supplied cDNA or gDNA.

During active infection, Seattle patients enrolled and were then monitored through disease. The length of the CDR3 is 16 residues. Germline V gene lookup returns CDR1 SGHRS and CDR2 YFSETQ. V lost 1 base, J lost 4 bases, and 17 bases lay in between. Per the original methods: Using reference gene primer amplification, nucleated cell counts were estimated. TCRdb keeps only in-frame clones here, not all; method: immunoSEQ multiplex PCR. The V and J calls and clone size come from that table; D and trimming were worked out from the DNA. The sample comprises roughly 150,000 clones, around 84% of which are singletons, and more than 5% rests with the top ten.

The chain combines TRBV5-1 with TRBJ1-2; TRBD1 might be the D (6 bases). Sequencing was performed on peripheral blood. The source of this sequence is a woman aged 45-65 years with COVID-19, enrolled during active disease. The CDR3 loop is CASSLSIVTGTYGYTF. As DNA, the CDR3 is TGCGCCAGCAGCTTGAGTATCGTAACAGGGACCTATGGCTACACCTTC.